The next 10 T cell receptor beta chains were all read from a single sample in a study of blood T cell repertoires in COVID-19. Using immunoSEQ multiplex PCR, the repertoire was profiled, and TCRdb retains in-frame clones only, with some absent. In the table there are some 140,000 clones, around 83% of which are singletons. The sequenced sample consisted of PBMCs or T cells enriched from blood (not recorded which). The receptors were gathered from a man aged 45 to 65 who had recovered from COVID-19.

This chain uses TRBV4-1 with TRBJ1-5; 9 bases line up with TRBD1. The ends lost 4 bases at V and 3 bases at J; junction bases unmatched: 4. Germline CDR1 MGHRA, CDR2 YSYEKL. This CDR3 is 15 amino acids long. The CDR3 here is CASSPWTGVNQPQHF. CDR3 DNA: TGCGCCAGCAGCCCGTGGACAGGGGTCAATCAGCCCCAGCATTTT.

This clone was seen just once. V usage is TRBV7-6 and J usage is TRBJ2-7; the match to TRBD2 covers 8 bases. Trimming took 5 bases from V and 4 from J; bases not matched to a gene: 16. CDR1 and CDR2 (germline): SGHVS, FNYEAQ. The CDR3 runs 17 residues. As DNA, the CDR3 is TGTGCCAGCAGCCCCGGGACTAGTCTCCCCTCCTCGTACGAGCAGTACTTC. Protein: CASSPGTSLPSSYEQYF.

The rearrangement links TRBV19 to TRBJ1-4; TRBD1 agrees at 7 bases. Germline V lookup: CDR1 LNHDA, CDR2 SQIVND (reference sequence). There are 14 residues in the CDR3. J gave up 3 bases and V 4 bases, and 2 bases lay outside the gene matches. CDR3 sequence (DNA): TGTGCCAGTAGTAACAGGGGTTCTAATGAAAAACTGTTTTTT. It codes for CASSNRGSNEKLFF.

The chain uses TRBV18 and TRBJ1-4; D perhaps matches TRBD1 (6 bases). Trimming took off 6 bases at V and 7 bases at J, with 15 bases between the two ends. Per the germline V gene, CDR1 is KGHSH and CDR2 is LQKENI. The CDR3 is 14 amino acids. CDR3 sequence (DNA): TGTGCCAGCTCTGCACAGGGAGGGAGTGAAAAACTGTTTTTT. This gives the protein CASSAQGGSEKLFF. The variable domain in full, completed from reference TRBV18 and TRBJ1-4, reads NAGVMQNPRHLVRRRGQEARLRCSPMKGHSHVYWYRQLPEEGLKFMVYLQKENIIDESGMPKERFSAEFPKEGPSILRIQQVVRGDSAAYFCASSAQGGSEKLFFGSGTQLSVL.

DNA of the CDR3: TGTGCCAGCAGTTACCTCGCGGCCGACTCTGGAAACACCATATATTTT. Translating gives CASSYLAADSGNTIYF. The gene calls are TRBV6-5 and TRBJ1-3; the D is unclear. V was cut by 2 bases and J by 0 bases, with 11 bases left in between. This CDR3 has 16 amino acids. In germline, CDR1 is MNHEY, CDR2 SVGAGI.

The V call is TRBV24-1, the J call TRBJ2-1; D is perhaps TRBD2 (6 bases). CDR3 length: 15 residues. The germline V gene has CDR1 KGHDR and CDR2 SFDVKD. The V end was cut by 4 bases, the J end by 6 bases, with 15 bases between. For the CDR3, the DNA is TGTGCCACCAGTGAGGCGGGGCTCGATAGCAATGAGCAGTTCTTC. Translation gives CATSEAGLDSNEQFF.

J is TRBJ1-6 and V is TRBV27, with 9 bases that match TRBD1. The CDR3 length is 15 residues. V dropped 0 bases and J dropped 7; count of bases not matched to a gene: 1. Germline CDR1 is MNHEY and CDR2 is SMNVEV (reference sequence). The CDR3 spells CASSLSGTGNSPLHF. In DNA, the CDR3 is TGTGCCAGCAGTTTATCCGGGACAGGGAATTCACCCCTCCACTTT.

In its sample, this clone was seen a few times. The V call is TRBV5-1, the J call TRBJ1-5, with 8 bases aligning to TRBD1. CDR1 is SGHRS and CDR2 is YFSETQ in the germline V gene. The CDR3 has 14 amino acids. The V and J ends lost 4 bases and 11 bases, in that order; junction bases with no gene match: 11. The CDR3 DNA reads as TGCGCCAGCAGCCTTGACAGGGGCAGATTGACCCAGCATTTT. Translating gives CASSLDRGRLTQHF.

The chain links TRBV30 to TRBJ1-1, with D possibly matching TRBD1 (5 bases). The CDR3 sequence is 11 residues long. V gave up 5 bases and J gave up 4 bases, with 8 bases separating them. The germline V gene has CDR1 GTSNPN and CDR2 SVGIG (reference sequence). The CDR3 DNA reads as TGTGCCTGGGGCGGGGGCACTGAAGCTTTCTTT. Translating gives CAWGGGTEAFF.

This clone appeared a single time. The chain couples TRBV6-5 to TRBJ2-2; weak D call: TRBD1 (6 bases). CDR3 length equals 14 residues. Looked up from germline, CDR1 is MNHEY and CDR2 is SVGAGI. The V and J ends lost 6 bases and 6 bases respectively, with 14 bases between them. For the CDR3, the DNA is TGTGCCAGCAGAGAGGACAGTTACTCCGGGGAGCTGTTTTTT. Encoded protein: CASREDSYSGELFF.